The source of this TCR beta chain is a study of blood T cells in healthy people across ages. Study in general: When template switching was applied, about one barcoded beta molecule was captured per two T cells.

The use of a sample-barcoded 5' primer and a J-beta primer mix characterized a second PCR of roughly 7 to 11 cycles. One entry per CDR3 protein, called by TCRdb with MiXCR from the 5' RACE reads. The repertoire includes some 900,000 distinct CDR3 sequences, roughly 52% of them detected once, and under 15% sits in the top ten. Between the trimmed V and J ends, which lost 6 bases and 8 bases, there was a span of 16 bases. Germline CDR1 MNHEY, CDR2 SVGAGI. This CDR3 spans 14 amino acids. The chain joins TRBV6-5 to TRBJ1-4, with D maybe TRBD1 (5 bases). The receptor comes from a man under 40 in good health. The sequenced sample consisted of blood. Here the CDR3 DNA reads TGTGCCAGCAGGGGACTCCGAGAAGGGGAAAAACTGTTTTTT. Amino acid sequence: CASRGLREGEKLFF.